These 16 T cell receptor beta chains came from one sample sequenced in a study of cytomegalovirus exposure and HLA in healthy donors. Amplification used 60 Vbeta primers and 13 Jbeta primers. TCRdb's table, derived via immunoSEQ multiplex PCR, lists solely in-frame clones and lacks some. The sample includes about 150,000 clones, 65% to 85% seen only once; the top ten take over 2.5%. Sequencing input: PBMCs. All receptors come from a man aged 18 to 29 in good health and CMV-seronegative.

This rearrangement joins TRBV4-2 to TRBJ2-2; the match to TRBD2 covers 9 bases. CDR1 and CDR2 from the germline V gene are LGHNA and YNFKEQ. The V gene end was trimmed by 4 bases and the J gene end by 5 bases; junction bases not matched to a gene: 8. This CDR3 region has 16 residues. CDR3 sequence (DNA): TGTGCCAGCAGCCCAAGGGCTAGCGGGGAGACCGGGGAGCTGTTTTTT. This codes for CASSPRASGETGELFF.

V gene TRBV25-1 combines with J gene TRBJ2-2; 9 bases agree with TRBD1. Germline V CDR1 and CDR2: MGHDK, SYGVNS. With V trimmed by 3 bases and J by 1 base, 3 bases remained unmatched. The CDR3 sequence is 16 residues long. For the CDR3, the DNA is TGTGCCAGCAGTGATTACAGGGGGCAGAACACCGGGGAGCTGTTTTTT. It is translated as CASSDYRGQNTGELFF.

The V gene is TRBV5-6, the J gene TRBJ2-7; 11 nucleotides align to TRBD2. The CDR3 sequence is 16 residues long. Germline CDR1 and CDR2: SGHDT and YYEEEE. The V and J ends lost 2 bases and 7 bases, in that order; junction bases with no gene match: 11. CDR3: CASSFTSGGPVGEQYF. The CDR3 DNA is TGTGCCAGCAGCTTTACTAGCGGGGGCCCCGTAGGAGAGCAGTACTTC.

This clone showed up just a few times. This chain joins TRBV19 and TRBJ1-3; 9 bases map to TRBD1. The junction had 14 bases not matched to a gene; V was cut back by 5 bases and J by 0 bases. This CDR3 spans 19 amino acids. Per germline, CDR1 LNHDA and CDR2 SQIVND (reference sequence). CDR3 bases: TGTGCCAGTAGTGCGTCCGGGACAGGGACGTTCAGCTCTGGAAACACCATATATTTT. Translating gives CASSASGTGTFSSGNTIYF.

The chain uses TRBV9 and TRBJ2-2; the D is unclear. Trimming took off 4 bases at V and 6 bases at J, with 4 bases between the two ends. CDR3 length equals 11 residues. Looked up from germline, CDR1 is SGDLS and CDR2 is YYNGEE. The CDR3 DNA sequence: TGTGCCAGCAGCTCTTCCGGGGAGCTGTTTTTT. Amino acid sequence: CASSSSGELFF.

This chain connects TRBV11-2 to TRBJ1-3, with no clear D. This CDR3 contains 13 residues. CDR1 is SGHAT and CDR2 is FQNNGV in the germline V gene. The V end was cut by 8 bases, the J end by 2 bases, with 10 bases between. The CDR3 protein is CASSGITGNTIYF. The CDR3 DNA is TGTGCCAGCTCCGGGATAACTGGAAACACCATATATTTT.

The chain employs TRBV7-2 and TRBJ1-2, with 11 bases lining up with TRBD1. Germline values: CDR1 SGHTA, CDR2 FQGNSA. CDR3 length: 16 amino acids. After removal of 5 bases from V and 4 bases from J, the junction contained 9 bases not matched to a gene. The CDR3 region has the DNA TGTGCCAGCAGCCTTGGGACAGGGGGGAGGCTCTATGGCTACACCTTC. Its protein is CASSLGTGGRLYGYTF.

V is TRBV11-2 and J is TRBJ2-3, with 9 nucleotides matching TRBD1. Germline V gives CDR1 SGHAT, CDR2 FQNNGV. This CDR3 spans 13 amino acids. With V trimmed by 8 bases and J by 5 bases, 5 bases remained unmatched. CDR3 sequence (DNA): TGTGCCAGCGAAGGACAGGGGCTAGATACGCAGTATTTT. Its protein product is CASEGQGLDTQYF.

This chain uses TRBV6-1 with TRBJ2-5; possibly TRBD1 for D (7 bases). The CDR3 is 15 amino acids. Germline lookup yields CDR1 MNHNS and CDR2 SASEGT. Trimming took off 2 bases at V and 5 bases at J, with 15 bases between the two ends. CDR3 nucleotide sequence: TGTGCCAGCAGTGAACTCAGGGGGGCCCGGGAGACCCAGTACTTC. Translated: CASSELRGARETQYF.

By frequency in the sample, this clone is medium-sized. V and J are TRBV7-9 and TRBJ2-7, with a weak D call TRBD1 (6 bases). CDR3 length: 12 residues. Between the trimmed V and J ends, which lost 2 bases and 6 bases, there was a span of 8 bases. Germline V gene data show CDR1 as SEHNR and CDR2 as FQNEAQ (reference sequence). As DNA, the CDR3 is TGTGCCAGCAGCTTACAGGGGATCGAGCAGTACGTC. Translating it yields CASSLQGIEQYV.

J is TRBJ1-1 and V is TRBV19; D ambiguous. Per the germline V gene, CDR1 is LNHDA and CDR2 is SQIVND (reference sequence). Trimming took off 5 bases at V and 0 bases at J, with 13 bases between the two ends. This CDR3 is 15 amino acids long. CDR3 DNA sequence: TGTGCCAGTAGTCCGCAGGAGAGGGTGAACACTGAAGCTTTCTTT. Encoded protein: CASSPQERVNTEAFF.

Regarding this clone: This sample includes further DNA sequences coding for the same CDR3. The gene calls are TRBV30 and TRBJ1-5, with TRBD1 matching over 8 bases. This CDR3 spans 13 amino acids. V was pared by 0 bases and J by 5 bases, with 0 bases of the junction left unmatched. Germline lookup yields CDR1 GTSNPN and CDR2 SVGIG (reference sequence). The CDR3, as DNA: TGTGCCTGGAGTGTACAGGGGGATCAGCCCCAGCATTTT. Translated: CAWSVQGDQPQHF.

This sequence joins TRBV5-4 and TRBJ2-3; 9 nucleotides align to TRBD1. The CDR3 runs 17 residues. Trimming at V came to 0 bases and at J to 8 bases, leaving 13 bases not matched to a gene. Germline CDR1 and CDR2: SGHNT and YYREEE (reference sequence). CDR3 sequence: CASSLGGGNRGLITQYF. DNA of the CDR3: TGTGCCAGCAGCTTGGGCGGTGGGAACAGGGGGCTTATTACGCAGTATTTT. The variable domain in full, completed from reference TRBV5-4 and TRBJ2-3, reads ETGVTQSPTHLIKTRGQQVTLRCSSQSGHNTVSWYQQALGQGPQFIFQYYREEENGRGNFPPRFSGLQFPNYSSELNVNALELDDSALYLCASSLGGGNRGLITQYFGPGTRLTVL.

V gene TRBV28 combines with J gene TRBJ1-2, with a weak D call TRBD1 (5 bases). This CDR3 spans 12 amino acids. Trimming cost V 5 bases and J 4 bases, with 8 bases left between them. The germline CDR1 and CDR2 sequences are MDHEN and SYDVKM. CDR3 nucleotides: TGTGCCAGCAGTCCCGACAGCTATGGCTACACCTTC. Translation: CASSPDSYGYTF.

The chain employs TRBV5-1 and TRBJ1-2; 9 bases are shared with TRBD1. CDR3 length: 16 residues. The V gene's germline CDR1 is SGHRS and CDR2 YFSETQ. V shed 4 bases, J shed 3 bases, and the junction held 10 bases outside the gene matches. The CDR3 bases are TGCGCCAGCAGCCTCAACACAGGGGGCGCGTACTATGGCTACACCTTC. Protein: CASSLNTGGAYYGYTF.

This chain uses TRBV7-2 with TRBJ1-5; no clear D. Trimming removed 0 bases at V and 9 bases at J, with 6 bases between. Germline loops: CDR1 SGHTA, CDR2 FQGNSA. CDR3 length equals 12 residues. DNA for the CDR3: TGTGCCAGCAGCTTAGCCCGGGGGCCCCAGCATTTT. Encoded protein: CASSLARGPQHF.